This TCR beta chain stems from a study of T cells in Graves' hyperthyroidism and ophthalmopathy. V lost 0 bases to trimming and J lost 0 bases; unmatched junction nucleotides: 5. The CDR3 runs 17 residues. Germline lookup yields CDR1 MDHEN and CDR2 SYDVKM. Findings of the study overall: Most expanded thyroid clonotypes above 0.001 recurred in blood. In the analysis, a 13 V-J model separated ophthalmopathy from stable hyperthyroidism.

RNA transcripts yielded amplified TCR beta CDR3 regions. Primed by the HTBI set, a first-round RT-PCR was run on the TCR CDR3. TCRdb called the multiplex PCR reads again in MiXCR, with one record for every CDR3 protein. The table has a few hundred thousand distinct CDR3 sequences, more than 14% seen once. For ophthalmopathy patients, the Clinical Activity Score was at least 3 and the NOSPECS grade at least 4; duration was under 3 months. Criteria for exclusion of patients were uncontrolled infection, other autoimmune disease, pregnancy or lactation. This clonotype has ten or more counts. The antigen remains undetermined.

The V and J genes are TRBV28 and TRBJ2-1; 7 bases map to TRBD2. Specimen: blood. The clonotype originates from a woman aged 25 to 45 with Graves' ophthalmopathy. CDR3 coding DNA: TGTGCCAGCAGTTTATGGGGGCCGGGGGGCTCCTACAATGAGCAGTTCTTC. It yields the protein CASSLWGPGGSYNEQFF.